The 7 T cell receptor beta chains in this list originate from one sample, sequenced in a study of T cell repertoires in cytomegalovirus infection. MiXCR, run by TCRdb on the reads, gives a single entry per CDR3 protein. Of over 450,000 distinct CDR3 sequences listed, over 9% were seen once; the top ten hold approximately 10%. Sequencing was performed on PBMCs. Receptors were obtained from a human donor in good health (CMV status not recorded). Some clones in this sample may be carry-over from other donors' samples.

Many counts were recorded for this clonotype. The chain recombines TRBV7-9 with TRBJ2-4; D is unresolved. Germline V lookup: CDR1 SEHNR, CDR2 FQNEAQ (reference sequence). The CDR3 length is 17 residues. The V end lost 5 bases, the J end lost 0 bases, and 17 bases lay between the germline ends. The CDR3 sequence: CASSPPPARSAKNIQYF. The CDR3 region has the DNA TGTGCCAGCAGCCCTCCCCCGGCGAGGTCAGCCAAAAACATTCAGTACTTC.

A note on this clonotype: A read error is possible here, since a much larger clone lies one base away. This rearrangement joins TRBV19 to TRBJ1-1; maybe TRBD1 (5 bases). Germline V gene sequence: CDR1 LNHDA, CDR2 SQIVND (reference sequence). This CDR3 region has 14 residues. CDR3 bases: TGTGTCAGTAGTACAGAGGGACTTAACACTGAAGCTTTCTTT. It codes for CVSSTEGLNTEAFF.

This clonotype was counted ten times or more. The V gene is TRBV4-1, the J gene TRBJ1-2, with 7 bases aligning to TRBD1. Trimming removed 1 base from V and 4 bases from J; junction bases left unmatched: 6. CDR1 is MGHRA and CDR2 is YSYEKL in the germline V gene. CDR3 length equals 15 residues. CDR3 sequence: CASSQGAGGTYGYTF. CDR3 DNA: TGCGCCAGCAGCCAAGGGGCAGGGGGAACCTATGGCTACACCTTC.

This clonotype was seen only a few times. The chain joins TRBV6-5 to TRBJ2-7; D gene unclear. The CDR3 has 15 residues. Per the germline V gene, CDR1 is MNHEY and CDR2 is SVGAGI. Trimming pared 0 bases from V and 1 base from J, leaving 10 bases between. The CDR3 loop is CASSYSIGPSYEQYF. In DNA, the CDR3 is TGTGCCAGCAGTTACTCGATAGGACCTTCCTACGAGCAGTACTTC.

V usage is TRBV6-6 and J usage is TRBJ2-7, with D possibly being TRBD1 (5 bases). This CDR3 region has 13 residues. Trimming cost V 0 bases and J 3 bases, with 6 bases left between them. CDR1 and CDR2 from the germline V gene are MNHNY and SVGAGI (reference sequence). The CDR3 sequence: CASSYSQGYEQYF. CDR3 bases: TGTGCCAGCAGTTACTCTCAGGGCTACGAGCAGTACTTC.

This clonotype has a count of ten or more. The chain links TRBV7-9 to TRBJ2-7; the D gene is possibly TRBD2 (6 bases). Germline V lookup: CDR1 SEHNR, CDR2 FQNEAQ (reference sequence). V was cut by 4 bases and J by 3 bases, with 16 bases left in between. There are 15 residues in the CDR3. The DNA of the CDR3 is TGTGCCAGCAGCTCCCGAGACGGACTACTCTACGAGCAGTACTTC. This codes for CASSSRDGLLYEQYF.

This clonotype has more than one count but fewer than ten. The rearrangement joins TRBV20-1 to TRBJ1-1; TRBD1 might be the D (6 bases). The CDR3 runs to 12 residues. Trimming pared 2 bases from V and 7 bases from J, leaving 11 bases between. From germline, CDR1 is DFQATT and CDR2 SNEGSKA (reference sequence). CDR3 amino acids: CSARYRAHEAFF. As DNA, the CDR3 is TGCAGTGCTAGATACAGGGCCCATGAAGCTTTCTTT.